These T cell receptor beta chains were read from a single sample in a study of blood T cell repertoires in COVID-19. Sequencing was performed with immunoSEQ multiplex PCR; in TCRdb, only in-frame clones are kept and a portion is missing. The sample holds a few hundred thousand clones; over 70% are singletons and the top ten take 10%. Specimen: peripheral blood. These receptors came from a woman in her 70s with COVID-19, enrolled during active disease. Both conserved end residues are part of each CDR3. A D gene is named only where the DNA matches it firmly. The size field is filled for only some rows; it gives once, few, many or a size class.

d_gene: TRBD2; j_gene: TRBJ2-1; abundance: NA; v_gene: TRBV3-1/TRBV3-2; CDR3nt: TGTGCCAGCAGCCAAGATCTTCTTCGTAGCGGGGGCTACAATGAGCAGTTCTTC; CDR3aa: CASSQDLLRSGGYNEQFF
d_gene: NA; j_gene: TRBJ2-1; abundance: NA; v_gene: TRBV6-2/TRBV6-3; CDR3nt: TGTGCCAGCAGTTACTCGACAGCGCCCGAGCAGTTCTTC; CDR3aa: CASSYSTAPEQFF
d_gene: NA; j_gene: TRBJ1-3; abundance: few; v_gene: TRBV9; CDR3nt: TGTGCCAGCAGCGTATCGCTGAGCTCTGGAAACACCATATATTTT; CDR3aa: CASSVSLSSGNTIYF
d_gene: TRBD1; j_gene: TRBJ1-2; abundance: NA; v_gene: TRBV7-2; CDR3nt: TGTGCCAGCAGCGATGGGACAGGGGTAGGCTACACCTTC; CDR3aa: CASSDGTGVGYTF
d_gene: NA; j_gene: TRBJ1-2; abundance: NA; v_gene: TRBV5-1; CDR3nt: TGCGCCAGCACCGAGGGACTGTGGGACTATGGCTACACCTTC; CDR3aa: CASTEGLWDYGYTF
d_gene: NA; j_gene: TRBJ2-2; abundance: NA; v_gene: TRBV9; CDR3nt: TGTGCCAGCAGCGTAGCTACTCCTGCAAACACCGGGGAGCTGTTTTTT; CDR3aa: CASSVATPANTGELFF
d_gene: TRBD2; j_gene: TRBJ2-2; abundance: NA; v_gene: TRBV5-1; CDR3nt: TGCGCCAGCAGCGGGAGGGCCATCACCGGGGAGCTGTTTTTT; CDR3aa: CASSGRAITGELFF
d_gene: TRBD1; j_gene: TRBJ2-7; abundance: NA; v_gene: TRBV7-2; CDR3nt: TGTGCCAGCAGCTTAGGGACAGGGGTTTCCTACGAGCAGTACTTC; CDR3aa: CASSLGTGVSYEQYF
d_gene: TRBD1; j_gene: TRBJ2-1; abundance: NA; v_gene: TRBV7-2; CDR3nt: TGTGCCAGCAGCTCCGGACAGGGAGTGGGCAATGAGCAGTTCTTC; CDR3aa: CASSSGQGVGNEQFF
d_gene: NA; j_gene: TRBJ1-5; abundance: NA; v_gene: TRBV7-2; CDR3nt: TGTGCCAGCAGCTTAGGTGCAGGGGATCAGCCCCAGCATTTT; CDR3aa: CASSLGAGDQPQHF
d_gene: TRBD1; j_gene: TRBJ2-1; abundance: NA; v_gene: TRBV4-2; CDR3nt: TGTGCCAGCAGCCAAGACTCCGGGACAGCGATCTACAATGAGCAGTTCTTC; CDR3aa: CASSQDSGTAIYNEQFF
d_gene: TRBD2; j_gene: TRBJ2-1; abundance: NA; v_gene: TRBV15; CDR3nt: TGTGCCACCAGCATGCCCCTTACGGGAGGGGGAGGGGCTACCAGTTCCTACAATGAGCAGTTCTTC; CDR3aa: CATSMPLTGGGGATSSYNEQFF
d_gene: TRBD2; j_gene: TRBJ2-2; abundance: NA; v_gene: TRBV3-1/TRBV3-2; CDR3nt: TGTGCCAGCAGCCAAGCGGGAGGGTTCGGGGAGCTGTTTTTT; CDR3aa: CASSQAGGFGELFF
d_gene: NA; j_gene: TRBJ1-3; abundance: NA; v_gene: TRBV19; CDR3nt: TGTGCCACCGGAGCGCCGGGGACTGGAAACACCATATATTTT; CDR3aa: CATGAPGTGNTIYF
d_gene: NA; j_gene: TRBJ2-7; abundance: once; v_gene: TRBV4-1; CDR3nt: TGCGCCAGCAGCCAAGCGGGAGCCTTTCTTGAGCAGTACTTC; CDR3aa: CASSQAGAFLEQYF
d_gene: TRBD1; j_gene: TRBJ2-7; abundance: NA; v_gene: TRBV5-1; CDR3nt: TGCGCCAGCAGCCGATCACTGGGACAGGGGGCGCAAGAGCAGTACTTC; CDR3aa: CASSRSLGQGAQEQYF
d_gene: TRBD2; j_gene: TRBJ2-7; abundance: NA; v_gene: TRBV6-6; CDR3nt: TGTGCCAGCAGTTCAGCGGGAGGGCCGGACGAGCAGTACTTC; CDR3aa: CASSSAGGPDEQYF
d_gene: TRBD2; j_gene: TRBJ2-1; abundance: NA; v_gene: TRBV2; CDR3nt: TGTGCCAGCAGTTGGACTAGCGGACCCTACAATGAGCAGTTCTTC; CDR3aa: CASSWTSGPYNEQFF
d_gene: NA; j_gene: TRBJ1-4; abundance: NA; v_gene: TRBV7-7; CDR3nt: TGTGCTAGCAGCTTCAGTGACAGACCTAATGAAAAACTGTTTTTT; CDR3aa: CASSFSDRPNEKLFF
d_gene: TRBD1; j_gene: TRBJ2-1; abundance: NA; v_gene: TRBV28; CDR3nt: TGTGCCAGCAGTACCCGACAGGGGCGGAATGAGCAGTTCTTC; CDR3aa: CASSTRQGRNEQFF
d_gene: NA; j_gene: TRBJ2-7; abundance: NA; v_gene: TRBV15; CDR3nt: TGTGCCACCAGCAGAGATATCGGCTACGAGCAGTACTTC; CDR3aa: CATSRDIGYEQYF
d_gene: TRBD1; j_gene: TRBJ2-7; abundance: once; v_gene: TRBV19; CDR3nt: TGTGCCAGTAGTGTCCAGGGGGACTCCTACGAGCAGTACTTC; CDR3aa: CASSVQGDSYEQYF
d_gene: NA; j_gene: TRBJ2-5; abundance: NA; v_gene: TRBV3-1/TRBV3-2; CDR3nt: TGTGCCAGCAGCCAAGATACCCGAGGGGGTGAGACCCAGTACTTC; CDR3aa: CASSQDTRGGETQYF
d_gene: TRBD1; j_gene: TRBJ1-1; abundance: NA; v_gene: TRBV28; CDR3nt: TGTGCCAGCAGTGGACAGGGTTACACTGAAGCTTTCTTT; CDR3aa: CASSGQGYTEAFF
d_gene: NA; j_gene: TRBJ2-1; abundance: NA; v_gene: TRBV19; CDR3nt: TGTGCCAGTAACCCTACAGGGTTTCTCAATGAGCAGTTCTTC; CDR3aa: CASNPTGFLNEQFF
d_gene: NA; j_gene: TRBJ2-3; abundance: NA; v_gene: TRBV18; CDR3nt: TGTGCCAGCTCACCACCCGCTAAAGATACGCAGTATTTT; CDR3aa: CASSPPAKDTQYF
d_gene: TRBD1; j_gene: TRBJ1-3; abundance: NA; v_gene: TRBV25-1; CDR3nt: TGTGCCAGCAGTGGATTTAGAACAGGGGGTGGAAACACCATATATTTT; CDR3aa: CASSGFRTGGGNTIYF
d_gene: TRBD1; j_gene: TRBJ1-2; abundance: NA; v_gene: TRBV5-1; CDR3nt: TGCGCCAGCAGCTCCCGACAGGGGGCAGATGGCTACACCTTC; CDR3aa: CASSSRQGADGYTF
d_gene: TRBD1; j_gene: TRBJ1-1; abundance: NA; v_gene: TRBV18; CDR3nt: TGTGCCAGCTCACCCGGACAGGCGAACACTGAAGCTTTCTTT; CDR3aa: CASSPGQANTEAFF
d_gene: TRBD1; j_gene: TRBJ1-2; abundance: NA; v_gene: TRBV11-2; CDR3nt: TGTGCCAGCAGCTTGACGGGACAGGGGGATAATGGCTACACCTTC; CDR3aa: CASSLTGQGDNGYTF
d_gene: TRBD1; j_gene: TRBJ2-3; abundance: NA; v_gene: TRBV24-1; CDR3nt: TGTGCCACCAGTGATTCAGGGGGCTACCCCTCGGCGCAGTATTTT; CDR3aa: CATSDSGGYPSAQYF
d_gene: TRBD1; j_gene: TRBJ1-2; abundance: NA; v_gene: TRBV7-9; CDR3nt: TGTGCCAGCAGCGGAGACAGGGAAGACTATGGCTACACCTTC; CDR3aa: CASSGDREDYGYTF
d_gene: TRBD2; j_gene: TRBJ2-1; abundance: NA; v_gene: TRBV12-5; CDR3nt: TGTGCTAGTGGAACTAGCGGGAGATCAAATGAGCAGTTCTTC; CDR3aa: CASGTSGRSNEQFF
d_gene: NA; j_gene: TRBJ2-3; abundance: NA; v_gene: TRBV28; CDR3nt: TGTGCCAGCAGTTTCCCTGCGGACTACCTTTTAACAGATACGCAGTATTTT; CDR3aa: CASSFPADYLLTDTQYF
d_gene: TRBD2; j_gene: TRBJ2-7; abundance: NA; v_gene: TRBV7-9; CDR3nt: TGTGCCAGCAGCTTAGAACCCTCAGGGGCTAGCGGGAGGGTCTACGAGCAGTACTTC; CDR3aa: CASSLEPSGASGRVYEQYF
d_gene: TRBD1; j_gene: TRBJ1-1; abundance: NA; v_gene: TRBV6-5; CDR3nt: TGTGCCAGCAGTTACTTCGCAGGGGGCGACACTGAAGCTTTCTTT; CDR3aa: CASSYFAGGDTEAFF
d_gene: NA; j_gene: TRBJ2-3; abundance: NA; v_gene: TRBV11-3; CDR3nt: TGTGCCAGCAGTTCCGCGGAGCTTCCAAGCGATACGCAGTATTTT; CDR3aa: CASSSAELPSDTQYF
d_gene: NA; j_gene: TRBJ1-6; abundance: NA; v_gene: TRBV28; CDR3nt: TGTGCCAGCAGTTGGGACTCAGACCGTTCACCCCTCCACTTT; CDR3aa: CASSWDSDRSPLHF
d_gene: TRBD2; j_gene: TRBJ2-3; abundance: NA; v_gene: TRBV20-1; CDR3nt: TGCAGTGCTAGTAGCCCTAGCGGGATCTCAGATACGCAGTATTTT; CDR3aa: CSASSPSGISDTQYF
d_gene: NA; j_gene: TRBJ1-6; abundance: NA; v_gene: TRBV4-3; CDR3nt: TGCGCCAGCAGCCAAGATCGGGCAAGGGGATCACCCCTCCACTTT; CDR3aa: CASSQDRARGSPLHF
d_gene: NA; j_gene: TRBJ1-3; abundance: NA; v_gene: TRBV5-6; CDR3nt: TGTGCCAGCAGCTCCTTACTCTCTGGAAACACCATATATTTT; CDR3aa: CASSSLLSGNTIYF
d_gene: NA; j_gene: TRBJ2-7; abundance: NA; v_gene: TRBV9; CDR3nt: TGTGCCAGCAGCGCCGACAGGCTCTCCTACGAGCAGTACTTC; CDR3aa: CASSADRLSYEQYF
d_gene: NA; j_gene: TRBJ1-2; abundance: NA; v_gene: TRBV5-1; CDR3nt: TGCGCCAGCAGCCTACCGGACAGTTTTGGCTACACCTTC; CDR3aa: CASSLPDSFGYTF
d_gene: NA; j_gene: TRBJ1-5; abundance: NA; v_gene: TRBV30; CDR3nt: TGTGCCTGGAGTGTACGCGACAATCAGCCCCAGCATTTT; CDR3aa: CAWSVRDNQPQHF
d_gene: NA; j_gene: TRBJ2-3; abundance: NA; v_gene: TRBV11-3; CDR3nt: TGTGCCAGCAGCTTAGGAGGCACAGATACGCAGTATTTT; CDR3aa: CASSLGGTDTQYF
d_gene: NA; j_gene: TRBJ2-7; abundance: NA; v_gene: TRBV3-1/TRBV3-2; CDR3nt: TGTGCCAGCAGCCCTAGGGGGGGGAGCTCCTACGAGCAGTACTTC; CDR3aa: CASSPRGGSSYEQYF
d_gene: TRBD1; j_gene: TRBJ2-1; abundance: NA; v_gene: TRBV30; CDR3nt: TGTGCCTGGAGGGACAGGGGGAGCTCCTACAATGAGCAGTTCTTC; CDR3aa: CAWRDRGSSYNEQFF
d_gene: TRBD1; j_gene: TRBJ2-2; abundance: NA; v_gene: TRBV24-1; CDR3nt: TGTGCCACCAGTGACGAGGGGACAGCCCGTCCCGGGGAGCTGTTTTTT; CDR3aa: CATSDEGTARPGELFF
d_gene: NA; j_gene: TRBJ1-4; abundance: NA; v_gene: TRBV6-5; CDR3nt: TGTGCCAGCAGTTACTCCCGAACAGGGACCCCTGAAAAACTGTTTTTT; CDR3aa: CASSYSRTGTPEKLFF
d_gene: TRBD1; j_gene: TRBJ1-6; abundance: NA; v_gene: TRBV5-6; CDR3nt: TGTGCCAGCAGCTTGGCGCCAGGGGGTGCTTCACCCCTCCACTTT; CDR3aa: CASSLAPGGASPLHF
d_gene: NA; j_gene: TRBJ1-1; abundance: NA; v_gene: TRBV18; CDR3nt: TGTGCCAGCTCACCGAGGCAGCTGAACACTGAAGCTTTCTTT; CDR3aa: CASSPRQLNTEAFF
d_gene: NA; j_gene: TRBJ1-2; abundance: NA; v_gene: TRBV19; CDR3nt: TGTGCCAGTAGTATAGCGGGGATCCGCTATGGCTACACCTTC; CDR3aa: CASSIAGIRYGYTF
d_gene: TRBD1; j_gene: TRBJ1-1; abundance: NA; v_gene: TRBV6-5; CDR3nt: TGTGCCAGCAGTCGTGGGGACAGGGAAGCTTTCTTT; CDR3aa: CASSRGDREAFF